In this sample, the clone carrying this T cell receptor (beta chain) turned up many times. No antigen is known for it. The data were taken from a study of regulatory T cells in long-lasting Graves disease. In the study overall: Antithyroid drug exposure in newly diagnosed Graves' patients had lasted under 3 months. Regarding the study as a whole: The work looked only at peripheral blood and did not look at thyroid tissue.

Documented time point: newly diagnosed GD, antithyroid drugs for less than 3 months. From PBMCs, RNA was extracted and then used to make the TCR library. Germline V CDR1 and CDR2: SGDLS, YYNGEE. The CDR3 length is 16 residues. The V gene end was trimmed by 0 bases and the J gene end by 8 bases; junction bases not matched to a gene: 13. In building TCR beta libraries, iRepertoire HTBI primers were used together with Arm-PCR of CDR3 regions. From the multiplex PCR reads, TCRdb called clonotypes with MiXCR, one entry per CDR3 protein. The data hold roughly 500,000 distinct CDR3 sequences, with roughly 13% observed a single time. The data also belong to a second study, concerning T cells in Graves' hyperthyroidism and ophthalmopathy.

This sample comprised peripheral blood mononuclear cells (PBMCs), obtained at new diagnosis, from a patient treated with antithyroid drugs. The TCR comes from a man aged 25-40 years with Graves disease. The chain recombines TRBV9 with TRBJ1-2; 7 bases line up with TRBD1. The CDR3 region is CASSVGTGVVSEGYTF. CDR3 bases: TGTGCCAGCAGCGTAGGGACAGGTGTCGTCTCGGAAGGCTACACCTTC.